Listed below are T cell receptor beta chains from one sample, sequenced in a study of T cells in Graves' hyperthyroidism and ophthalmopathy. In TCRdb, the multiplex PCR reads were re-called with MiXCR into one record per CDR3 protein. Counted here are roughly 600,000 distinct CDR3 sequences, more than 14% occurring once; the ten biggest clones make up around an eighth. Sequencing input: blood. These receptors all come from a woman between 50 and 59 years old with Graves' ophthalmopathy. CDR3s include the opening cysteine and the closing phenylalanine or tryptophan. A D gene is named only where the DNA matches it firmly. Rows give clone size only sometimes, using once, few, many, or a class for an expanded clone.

cdr3_nt: TGTGCCAGCAGTTTTAGGAGAAGTATAATCCAAGAGACCCAGTACTTC; cdr3_aa: CASSFRRSIIQETQYF; v_call: TRBV28; clone_size: many; d_call: NA; j_call: TRBJ2-5
cdr3_nt: TGCGTCAGCAGCTTGAGTGGCGCCACCTCCTATGGCTACACCTTC; cdr3_aa: CVSSLSGATSYGYTF; v_call: TRBV5-1; clone_size: NA; d_call: NA; j_call: TRBJ1-2
cdr3_nt: TGTGCCAGCAGCTCTCCTAGCGGCCAAGAGACCCAGTACTTC; cdr3_aa: CASSSPSGQETQYF; v_call: TRBV7-2; clone_size: many; d_call: TRBD2; j_call: TRBJ2-5
cdr3_nt: TGTGCCAGCAGCAAAGGGGACCAGACCGGGGAGCTGTTTTTT; cdr3_aa: CASSKGDQTGELFF; v_call: TRBV3-1; clone_size: many; d_call: NA; j_call: TRBJ2-2
cdr3_nt: TGTGCTAGCAGCCCTAGCGGTGGGACTAGCGGGTTCAATGAGCAGTTCTTC; cdr3_aa: CASSPSGGTSGFNEQFF; v_call: TRBV7-7; clone_size: many; d_call: TRBD2; j_call: TRBJ2-1
cdr3_nt: TGTGCCAGCAGCTTAGGGGGCTCCGTCAATGAGCAGTTCTTC; cdr3_aa: CASSLGGSVNEQFF; v_call: TRBV12-3/TRBV12-4; clone_size: many; d_call: TRBD1; j_call: TRBJ2-1
cdr3_nt: TGTGCCAGCAGCAACCGGGACAGAAATTCACCCCTCCACTTT; cdr3_aa: CASSNRDRNSPLHF; v_call: TRBV14; clone_size: NA; d_call: TRBD1; j_call: TRBJ1-6
cdr3_nt: TGCAGTGCTAGGTCAGGGGGCTCTCAGCCCCAGCATTTT; cdr3_aa: CSARSGGSQPQHF; v_call: TRBV20-1; clone_size: NA; d_call: TRBD1; j_call: TRBJ1-5
cdr3_nt: TGTGCCACCAGGGGACAGGGAGGTTATGGCTACACCTTC; cdr3_aa: CATRGQGGYGYTF; v_call: TRBV24-1; clone_size: NA; d_call: TRBD1; j_call: TRBJ1-2
cdr3_nt: TGTGCCAGCAGTTTCGTGGGTGGGACTAACTCCTACAATGAGCAGTTCTTC; cdr3_aa: CASSFVGGTNSYNEQFF; v_call: TRBV28; clone_size: many; d_call: TRBD2; j_call: TRBJ2-1
cdr3_nt: TGTGCCAGCAGTTACTCCCTACTTGTGAACACTGAAGCTTTCTTT; cdr3_aa: CASSYSLLVNTEAFF; v_call: TRBV6-2/TRBV6-3; clone_size: many; d_call: NA; j_call: TRBJ1-1
cdr3_nt: TGTGCCAGCTCCCCGGGACTAGCGGGCCCGAGCTCCTACAATGAGCAGTTCTTC; cdr3_aa: CASSPGLAGPSSYNEQFF; v_call: TRBV12-3/TRBV12-4; clone_size: NA; d_call: TRBD2; j_call: TRBJ2-1
cdr3_nt: TGTGCCAGCAGCTTAGCGACGGCAGCTCAGTACTTC; cdr3_aa: CASSLATAAQYF; v_call: TRBV7-9; clone_size: NA; d_call: NA; j_call: TRBJ2-5
cdr3_nt: TGCAGCGTGAACAGGGATGGCTACACCTTC; cdr3_aa: CSVNRDGYTF; v_call: TRBV29-1; clone_size: NA; d_call: NA; j_call: TRBJ1-2
cdr3_nt: TGTGCCATCAGTGAGCCGGGACTAGCTAGCAATGAGCAGTTCTTC; cdr3_aa: CAISEPGLASNEQFF; v_call: TRBV10-3; clone_size: many; d_call: TRBD2; j_call: TRBJ2-1
cdr3_nt: TGTGCCAGCAGTTTGCGAACCTGGGGGGAGCAGTACTTC; cdr3_aa: CASSLRTWGEQYF; v_call: TRBV28; clone_size: many; d_call: NA; j_call: TRBJ2-7
cdr3_nt: TGCAGTGCGCTACCGGGACTCCGGGCCAAAAACATTCAGTACTTC; cdr3_aa: CSALPGLRAKNIQYF; v_call: TRBV20-1; clone_size: NA; d_call: NA; j_call: TRBJ2-4
cdr3_nt: TGTGCCAGCAGCTTAGAACTAGCGGGAGTGTATGGTACGCAGTATTTT; cdr3_aa: CASSLELAGVYGTQYF; v_call: TRBV7-9; clone_size: many; d_call: TRBD2; j_call: TRBJ2-3
cdr3_nt: TGCGCCAGCAGCTTTCCGAAGGAGGTCTACAATGAGCAGTTCTTC; cdr3_aa: CASSFPKEVYNEQFF; v_call: TRBV5-1; clone_size: many; d_call: NA; j_call: TRBJ2-1
cdr3_nt: TGTGCCAGCAGCTTAGGATTCGGGACTAGCAACTTATACTACGAGCAGTACTTC; cdr3_aa: CASSLGFGTSNLYYEQYF; v_call: TRBV7-6; clone_size: NA; d_call: TRBD2; j_call: TRBJ2-7
cdr3_nt: TGTGCCAGCAGCCAAGATCTGACACGGACTGAAGCTTTCTTT; cdr3_aa: CASSQDLTRTEAFF; v_call: TRBV3-1; clone_size: many; d_call: NA; j_call: TRBJ1-1
cdr3_nt: TGTGCCTGGAGTCACACGGGCTACGAGCAGTACTTC; cdr3_aa: CAWSHTGYEQYF; v_call: TRBV30; clone_size: many; d_call: NA; j_call: TRBJ2-7
cdr3_nt: TGTGCCAGCAGTTCTATAGCGGGAGGATGGAATGAGCAGTTCTTC; cdr3_aa: CASSSIAGGWNEQFF; v_call: TRBV6-2/TRBV6-3; clone_size: many; d_call: TRBD2; j_call: TRBJ2-1
cdr3_nt: TGTGCCAGCAGTCCCGGACAGGCCTACTACACAGATACGCAGTATTTT; cdr3_aa: CASSPGQAYYTDTQYF; v_call: TRBV28; clone_size: many; d_call: TRBD1; j_call: TRBJ2-3
cdr3_nt: TGCGCCAGCAGCGGGGGACAGGGTCACTCTGGGGCCAACGTCCTGACTTTC; cdr3_aa: CASSGGQGHSGANVLTF; v_call: TRBV5-1; clone_size: many; d_call: TRBD1; j_call: TRBJ2-6
cdr3_nt: TGTGCCAGCAGCTTAGGGGCCGTAGGCAATGAGCAGTTCTTC; cdr3_aa: CASSLGAVGNEQFF; v_call: TRBV7-9; clone_size: few; d_call: NA; j_call: TRBJ2-1
cdr3_nt: TGTGCCAGCAGCTACAGACTAGCGGGACGAGAGGACAATGAGCAGTTCTTC; cdr3_aa: CASSYRLAGREDNEQFF; v_call: TRBV13; clone_size: few; d_call: TRBD2; j_call: TRBJ2-1
cdr3_nt: TGTGCCAGCTCACCGCTTGTGGGAGTTGCTGAAGCTTTCTTT; cdr3_aa: CASSPLVGVAEAFF; v_call: TRBV18; clone_size: many; d_call: NA; j_call: TRBJ1-1
cdr3_nt: TGTGCCAGCAGCTTATATCAGGGGGTTCACAATGAGCAGTTCTTC; cdr3_aa: CASSLYQGVHNEQFF; v_call: TRBV7-3; clone_size: many; d_call: TRBD1; j_call: TRBJ2-1
cdr3_nt: TGTGCCAGCAGCCAAGATGGGGGGTATGAAGCTTTCTTT; cdr3_aa: CASSQDGGYEAFF; v_call: TRBV14; clone_size: few; d_call: NA; j_call: TRBJ1-1
cdr3_nt: TGTGCCAGCAGCTGGGACCTAAGTTACACTGAAGCTTTCTTT; cdr3_aa: CASSWDLSYTEAFF; v_call: TRBV7-9; clone_size: many; d_call: NA; j_call: TRBJ1-1
cdr3_nt: TGTGCCAGCAGCCCCCCTAGCGGGAGAGGACCAGCAGATACGCAGTATTTT; cdr3_aa: CASSPPSGRGPADTQYF; v_call: TRBV3-1; clone_size: many; d_call: TRBD2; j_call: TRBJ2-3
cdr3_nt: TGTGCCAGCTCACCAAGACAGGGGGTGGTGGAGACCCAGTACTTC; cdr3_aa: CASSPRQGVVETQYF; v_call: TRBV18; clone_size: many; d_call: TRBD1; j_call: TRBJ2-5
cdr3_nt: TGCAGTGCCAAACCCGGGGGAAAAAACATTCAGTACTTC; cdr3_aa: CSAKPGGKNIQYF; v_call: TRBV20-1; clone_size: few; d_call: NA; j_call: TRBJ2-4
cdr3_nt: TGTGCCTGGAGTGTAGTGGGGGGTTGGACGAACACTGAAGCTTTCTTT; cdr3_aa: CAWSVVGGWTNTEAFF; v_call: TRBV30; clone_size: many; d_call: NA; j_call: TRBJ1-1
cdr3_nt: TGTGCCAGCAGTTACGACGGCCCTAAAACGGGCGGCTACACCTTC; cdr3_aa: CASSYDGPKTGGYTF; v_call: TRBV6-2/TRBV6-3; clone_size: NA; d_call: NA; j_call: TRBJ1-2
cdr3_nt: TGTGCCAGCAGGGAATCGGCGGATACGCAGTATTTT; cdr3_aa: CASRESADTQYF; v_call: TRBV2; clone_size: few; d_call: NA; j_call: TRBJ2-3
cdr3_nt: TGTGCCAGCAGCTTAAGTGTGACTTTCTTT; cdr3_aa: CASSLSVTFF; v_call: TRBV7-2; clone_size: many; d_call: NA; j_call: TRBJ1-1
cdr3_nt: TGTGCCAGCAGCCAAAGTTGGGACAGTGAAGCTTTCTTT; cdr3_aa: CASSQSWDSEAFF; v_call: TRBV7-3; clone_size: few; d_call: TRBD1; j_call: TRBJ1-1
cdr3_nt: TGTGCCAGCAGCTTAGAGGGGGGAGGCCTGGGCAACTATGGCTACACCTTC; cdr3_aa: CASSLEGGGLGNYGYTF; v_call: TRBV11-2; clone_size: few; d_call: NA; j_call: TRBJ1-2
cdr3_nt: TGTGCCAGCTCACCATTGGGGGCCGGGACAGATACGCAGTATTTT; cdr3_aa: CASSPLGAGTDTQYF; v_call: TRBV18; clone_size: few; d_call: NA; j_call: TRBJ2-3
cdr3_nt: TGTGCCAGCAGCGCCTCCGGGACAAAAACCGGGGAGCTGTTTTTT; cdr3_aa: CASSASGTKTGELFF; v_call: TRBV9; clone_size: few; d_call: NA; j_call: TRBJ2-2
cdr3_nt: TGTGCCACTCGTCCGCTAGCGGACCAAGAGACCCAGTACTTC; cdr3_aa: CATRPLADQETQYF; v_call: TRBV14; clone_size: many; d_call: TRBD2; j_call: TRBJ2-5
cdr3_nt: TGTGCCAGCAGCCGAGATGTAGGGGGTGGCCCAGATACGCAGTATTTT; cdr3_aa: CASSRDVGGGPDTQYF; v_call: TRBV3-1; clone_size: few; d_call: NA; j_call: TRBJ2-3
cdr3_nt: TGTGCCACCAGTGACCCCGGGACAGGGGGAGAAAAACTGTTTTTT; cdr3_aa: CATSDPGTGGEKLFF; v_call: TRBV24-1; clone_size: many; d_call: TRBD1; j_call: TRBJ1-4
cdr3_nt: TGTGCCAGCACCCCCAGGGCGGGAGTAAACACAGATACGCAGTATTTT; cdr3_aa: CASTPRAGVNTDTQYF; v_call: TRBV7-8; clone_size: many; d_call: TRBD2; j_call: TRBJ2-3
cdr3_nt: TGCAGTGCTAGAGATCCACTAGCGGGAGTCGATGAGCAGTTCTTC; cdr3_aa: CSARDPLAGVDEQFF; v_call: TRBV20-1; clone_size: many; d_call: TRBD2; j_call: TRBJ2-1